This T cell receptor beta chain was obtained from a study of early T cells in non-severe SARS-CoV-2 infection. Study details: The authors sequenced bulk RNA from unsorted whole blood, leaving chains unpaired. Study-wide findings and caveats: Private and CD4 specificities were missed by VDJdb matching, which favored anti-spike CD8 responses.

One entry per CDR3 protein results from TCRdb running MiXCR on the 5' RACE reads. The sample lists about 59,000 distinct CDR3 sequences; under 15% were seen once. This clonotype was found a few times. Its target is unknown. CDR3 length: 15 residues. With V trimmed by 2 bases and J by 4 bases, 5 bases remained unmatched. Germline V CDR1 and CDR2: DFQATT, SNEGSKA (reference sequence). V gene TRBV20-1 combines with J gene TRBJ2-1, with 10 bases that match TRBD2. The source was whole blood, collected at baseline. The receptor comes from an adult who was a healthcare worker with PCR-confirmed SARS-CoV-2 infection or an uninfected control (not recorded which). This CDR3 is CSARSSGGLYNEQFF. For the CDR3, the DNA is TGCAGTGCTAGATCTAGCGGGGGTCTTTACAATGAGCAGTTCTTC.